The 25 T cell receptor beta chains listed next were all sequenced from one sample in a study of neurological immune-mediated disorders. TCRdb itself ran the 5' RACE reads through MiXCR, one entry per CDR3 protein. Of 35,000 to 40,000 distinct CDR3 sequences listed, around a tenth were seen once; the top ten hold approximately 4.1%. The sequencing sample was made of CD4+ T cells from blood. The receptors were sampled from a woman younger than 45 with HTLV-1-associated myelopathy (HAM/TSP).

This clonotype showed up many times. The V and J genes are TRBV5-1 and TRBJ1-1; TRBD1 agrees at 8 bases. Per germline, CDR1 SGHRS and CDR2 YFSETQ. The V and J ends lost 3 bases and 5 bases, in that order; junction bases with no gene match: 6. The length of the CDR3 is 14 residues. Here the CDR3 DNA reads TGCGCCAGCAGCTCGGAAACAGGGGGGACTGAAGCTTTCTTT. It codes for CASSSETGGTEAFF.

This clonotype appeared many times. One end of the junction is discordant with germline, which a read error may explain. The chain combines TRBV28 with TRBJ2-7; 9 bases line up with TRBD1. Germline V gene data show CDR1 as MDHEN and CDR2 as SYDVKM. There are 18 residues in the CDR3. This chain's CDR3 is CASSSLRFFGQGSSEQYF. The CDR3 DNA is TGTGCCAGCAGTTCATTGCGGTTTTTCGGACAGGGGTCCTCCGAGCAGTACTTC.

This clonotype has ten or more counts. V and J are TRBV9 and TRBJ1-2; 12 bases are a match to TRBD1. Trimming cost V 3 bases and J 7 bases; bases outside gene matches: 7. The CDR3 totals 15 residues. From germline, CDR1 is SGDLS and CDR2 YYNGEE. The CDR3 spells CASSEEGQGAVGYTF. The CDR3 DNA is TGTGCCAGCAGCGAAGAGGGACAGGGGGCAGTTGGCTACACCTTC.

This clonotype was observed many times. V and J are TRBV10-3 and TRBJ1-1, with D maybe TRBD1 (5 bases). V gave up 5 bases and J gave up 6 bases, with 16 bases separating them. Germline CDR1 ENHRY, CDR2 SYGVKD. The CDR3 loop spans 14 amino acids. The CDR3 DNA is TGTGCCATCAGTACCACCGGAGGGGTCGCTGAAGCTTTCTTT. Protein product: CAISTTGGVAEAFF.

This clonotype was detected ten times or more. The chain employs TRBV11-2 and TRBJ1-2; tentative D call: TRBD1 (5 bases). This CDR3 region has 15 residues. Deletions cut 5 bases from V and 4 bases from J, with 17 bases between. The germline V gene has CDR1 SGHAT and CDR2 FQNNGV. This CDR3 reads CASSQRGVFAYGYTF. Here the CDR3 DNA reads TGTGCCAGCAGCCAACGGGGCGTCTTTGCCTATGGCTACACCTTC.

This clonotype was counted ten times or more. The chain is built from TRBV12-3 or TRBV12-4 and TRBJ2-7, with D unclear. The CDR3 is 13 residues long. V shed 7 bases and J shed 6 bases, with 16 bases lying between them. CDR3: CASKSSYLSEQYF. CDR3 sequence (DNA): TGTGCCAGCAAATCTAGTTATCTAAGCGAGCAGTACTTC.

In this sample, this clonotype turned up many times. V gene TRBV3-1 combines with J gene TRBJ2-3; 9 bases align to TRBD1. The CDR3 has 17 residues. The V gene's germline CDR1 is LGHDT and CDR2 YNNKEL (reference sequence). Unmatched junction bases numbered 7, after V lost 1 base and J lost 2 bases. CDR3 nucleotide sequence: TGTGCCAGCAGCCAAGTGGGACAGGGCGGCTACACAGATACGCAGTATTTT. Amino acid sequence: CASSQVGQGGYTDTQYF.

This clonotype has a count of ten or more. J is TRBJ2-6 and V is TRBV5-1, with D perhaps given as TRBD1 or TRBD2 (6 bases each). The length of the CDR3 is 16 residues. Trimming stripped 4 bases from V and 3 bases from J, with 14 bases between. Germline values: CDR1 SGHRS, CDR2 YFSETQ. CDR3 nucleotide sequence: TGCGCCAGCAGCCTTCCGGGGGCGCGTGGGGCCAACGTCCTGACTTTC. This translates into CASSLPGARGANVLTF.

This clonotype was seen repeatedly, ten times or more. V usage is TRBV6-1 and J usage is TRBJ1-1; D unresolved. Trimming took off 5 bases at V and 5 bases at J, with 9 bases between the two ends. CDR3 length equals 12 residues. Germline V gene lookup returns CDR1 MNHNS and CDR2 SASEGT. The CDR3 coding sequence is TGTGCCAGCAGTACAGCTAGGACTGAAGCTTTCTTT. This translates into CASSTARTEAFF.

This clonotype was found many times. J is TRBJ2-1 and V is TRBV4-2; the D call may be TRBD1 or TRBD2 (6 bases each). This CDR3 is built from 14 residues. CDR1 and CDR2 (germline): LGHNA, YNFKEQ. Trimming removed 1 base from V and 9 bases from J, with 13 bases in between. The CDR3 coding sequence is TGTGCCAGCAGCCAAGGAGGGGGGTCGGGTGAGCAGTTCTTC. Protein: CASSQGGGSGEQFF.

In its sample, this clonotype was seen a few times. This chain links TRBV5-1 with TRBJ2-3, with D possibly being TRBD1 (6 bases). CDR1 and CDR2 (germline): SGHRS, YFSETQ. V was pared by 6 bases and J by 1 base, with 18 bases between. This CDR3 contains 16 residues. In nucleotides, the CDR3 is TGCGCCAGCAACCCTGGAGTTGGGGGCGGCACAGATACGCAGTATTTT. This gives the protein CASNPGVGGGTDTQYF.

This clonotype was found many times. The gene calls are TRBV3-1 and TRBJ1-2; the D gene is possibly TRBD1 (6 bases). This CDR3 contains 15 residues. Trimming stripped 5 bases from V and 7 bases from J, with 20 bases between. Looked up from germline, CDR1 is LGHDT and CDR2 is YNNKEL (reference sequence). Here the CDR3 reads CASSYDMTGGGGYTF. CDR3 sequence (DNA): TGTGCCAGCAGCTATGACATGACAGGCGGCGGTGGCTACACCTTC.

The genes are TRBV18 and TRBJ2-7; 7 bases are a match to TRBD1. The CDR3 spans 14 residues. The J segment lost 2 bases and the V segment lost 6 bases, leaving 7 bases of the junction unmatched. Germline assignment: CDR1 KGHSH and CDR2 LQKENI. The CDR3 bases are TGTGCCAGCTCGATAGACAGGGCCGCCTACGAGCAGTACTTC. Translated: CASSIDRAAYEQYF.

This clonotype was seen ten or more times. The CDR3 is CASSLGQGYNSPLHF. The CDR3 nucleotides are TGCGCCAGCAGCTTGGGTCAGGGTTATAATTCACCCCTCCACTTT. V gene TRBV5-1 combines with J gene TRBJ1-6, with D maybe TRBD1 (5 bases). The CDR3 loop spans 15 amino acids. The germline CDR1 and CDR2 sequences are SGHRS and YFSETQ. Deletions cut 0 bases from V and 4 bases from J, with 8 bases between.

This clonotype has ten or more counts. This chain joins TRBV6-1 and TRBJ1-5; D unclear. Germline-derived CDR1 and CDR2 are MNHNS and SASEGT. Trimming shortened V by 5 bases and J by 2 bases, and 22 bases separated the two germline ends. This CDR3 contains 18 residues. In nucleotides, the CDR3 is TGTGCCAGCAGTTTTACACAGAATCGGGCTTTGGGCAATCAGCCCCAGCATTTT. Protein sequence: CASSFTQNRALGNQPQHF.

This clonotype was counted many times. In DNA, the CDR3 is TGTGCCAGCAGCCAAGATATAGTGGACTATGGCTACACCTTC. It translates to CASSQDIVDYGYTF. J is TRBJ1-2 and V is TRBV3-1, with no clear D. Trimming pared 0 bases from V and 3 bases from J, leaving 8 bases between. CDR3 length: 14 residues. Germline V gene lookup returns CDR1 LGHDT and CDR2 YNNKEL (reference sequence).

This clonotype was detected ten times or more. The genes are TRBV24-1 and TRBJ1-5; D unresolved. This CDR3 region has 15 residues. V was trimmed by 5 bases and J by 2 bases, leaving 12 bases between them. Per the germline V gene, CDR1 is KGHDR and CDR2 is SFDVKD. The CDR3: CATSVGEWGNQPQHF. The CDR3 bases are TGTGCCACCAGTGTCGGGGAGTGGGGCAATCAGCCCCAGCATTTT.

In its sample, this clonotype was seen many times. This chain connects TRBV7-9 to TRBJ1-1; a weak D match, TRBD1 (6 bases). V was trimmed by 0 bases and J by 4 bases, leaving 12 bases between them. Germline assignment: CDR1 SEHNR and CDR2 FQNEAQ (reference sequence). The CDR3 is 15 residues long. CDR3 protein: CASSLAGAGVTEAFF. The CDR3 DNA sequence: TGTGCCAGCAGCTTAGCCGGTGCAGGGGTCACTGAAGCTTTCTTT.

Many counts were recorded for this clonotype. The V call is TRBV20-1, the J call TRBJ1-2, with 8 bases aligning to TRBD1. This CDR3 region has 14 residues. V was pared by 3 bases and J by 8 bases, with 11 bases of the junction left unmatched. Germline CDR1 DFQATT, CDR2 SNEGSKA (reference sequence). This chain's CDR3 is CSASDRTGIGGYTF. DNA for the CDR3: TGCAGTGCTAGTGATCGGACAGGGATCGGCGGCTACACCTTC.

This clonotype was detected many times. The chain couples TRBV24-1 to TRBJ2-3; the match to TRBD1 covers 9 bases. With 7 bases clipped from V and 5 bases from J, the junction kept 6 bases outside the gene matches. Germline V CDR1 and CDR2: KGHDR, SFDVKD. The CDR3 is 14 residues long. The CDR3 bases are TGTGCCACCAGCGGAGGACAGGGGAGAGATACGCAGTATTTT. Its protein is CATSGGQGRDTQYF.

There are many counts of this clonotype. The rearrangement joins TRBV5-8 to TRBJ1-5; 7 bases match TRBD1. The germline gives CDR1 SGHTS, CDR2 YDEGEE. The CDR3 length is 14 residues. J gave up 6 bases and V 4 bases, and 7 bases lay outside the gene matches. This chain's CDR3 is CASSPGTVVQPQHF. The CDR3 DNA reads as TGTGCCAGCAGCCCTGGGACAGTGGTTCAGCCCCAGCATTTT.

As concerns this clonotype: Compared with germline, one end of the junction differs, possibly owing to a read error. The CDR3 is CVSILTGGGNHPQHF. DNA for the CDR3: TGCGTCAGCATTCTGACAGGGGGGGGCAATCATCCCCAGCATTTT. The genes are TRBV5-1 and TRBJ1-5; 9 nucleotides line up with TRBD1. The CDR3 totals 15 residues. Per germline, CDR1 SGHRS and CDR2 YFSETQ.

This clonotype was recorded at least ten times. The rearrangement links TRBV3-1 to TRBJ2-7, with D perhaps matching TRBD2 (6 bases). This CDR3 has 16 amino acids. Germline V CDR1 and CDR2: LGHDT, YNNKEL (reference sequence). The V and J ends lost 4 bases and 2 bases respectively, with 18 bases between them. The DNA for the CDR3 is TGTGCCAGCAGCCGTCAGAACGGGGGTCGGGCCTACGAGCAGTACTTC. Its translation is CASSRQNGGRAYEQYF.

This clonotype has a count of ten or more. The chain carries TRBV3-1 and TRBJ1-6, with D possibly matching TRBD1 (6 bases). Looked up from germline, CDR1 is LGHDT and CDR2 is YNNKEL (reference sequence). The CDR3 has 16 residues. V was shortened by 1 base and J by 10 bases, with 17 bases between the two germline ends. Here the CDR3 DNA reads TGTGCCAGCAGCCAAGTTTTTACAGGGTTGAAGTCACCCCTCCACTTT. Amino acid sequence: CASSQVFTGLKSPLHF.

Many counts were recorded for this clonotype. The chain is built from TRBV19 and TRBJ1-5; no clear D gene. V lost 6 bases, J lost 0 bases, and 9 bases lay in between. Germline V gives CDR1 LNHDA, CDR2 SQIVND (reference sequence). This CDR3 has 14 amino acids. The CDR3 sequence is CASSNWDSNQPQHF. CDR3 bases: TGTGCCAGTAGCAACTGGGATAGCAATCAGCCCCAGCATTTT.